This is a list of T cell receptor beta chains from one sample in a study of beta chain features in type 1 diabetes. TCRdb's table, derived via immunoSEQ multiplex PCR, lists solely in-frame clones and lacks some. The sample has about 240,000 clones; about 14% are singletons. The material sequenced was naive CD4+ T cells from blood. The receptors come from a man aged 30-40 years with type 1 diabetes. Each CDR3 is given without its conserved first and last residue.

v_gene	j_gene	CDR3aa
TRBV6-5	TRBJ2-1	ASSYGGTQQF
TRBV27	TRBJ2-7	ASSGSGQPY
TRBV30	TRBJ1-2	AWSSDRGYGYT
TRBV10-1	TRBJ2-7	ASSPTGISSYEQY
TRBV6-5	TRBJ2-5	ASSYWSGRQETQY
TRBV7-9	TRBJ2-7	ASSPGLAETYEQY
TRBV6-5	TRBJ2-7	ASSSTGGHEQY
TRBV29-1	TRBJ2-3	SVEGHSDTDTQY
TRBV7-2	TRBJ2-7	ASSLTLASYEQY
TRBV9	TRBJ2-3	ASSGGGASTDTQY
TRBV18	TRBJ2-7	ASSETGGYEQY
TRBV10-3	TRBJ1-5	AISEGTGTHQPQH
TRBV6-1	TRBJ2-3	ASSERGDTDTQY
TRBV18	TRBJ2-5	ASSPPVQGLRETQY
TRBV4-1	TRBJ2-7	ASSRSGSYEQY
TRBV18	TRBJ2-7	ASSRDYEQY
TRBV25-1	TRBJ1-2	ASSEIGAGIYGYT
TRBV10-3	TRBJ1-6	AISESGQGNSPLH
TRBV30	TRBJ2-1	AWSPRRGTGSYNEQF
TRBV5-1	TRBJ2-1	ASSLSGRGSYNEQF
TRBV7-2	TRBJ2-6	ASSLRGSGANVLT
TRBV5-1	TRBJ2-5	ASSAWDSRGETQY
TRBV30	TRBJ2-7	AWRRTSSYEQY
TRBV5-4	TRBJ2-1	ASSLGRGRYEQF
TRBV11-2	TRBJ2-1	ASSSGLATSYNEQF
TRBV30	TRBJ1-5	AWSPGGDQPQH
TRBV19	TRBJ2-6	ASSITGSGANVLT
TRBV9	TRBJ2-1	ASSLAGTSPYNEQF
TRBV19	TRBJ1-1	ASRDRGDTEAF
TRBV12-5	TRBJ2-7	ASGLVGATYEQY
TRBV6-5	TRBJ2-7	ASSYNGQGPYEQY
TRBV9	TRBJ2-5	ASSPGGLAGAGEETQY
TRBV30	TRBJ1-1	AWSAQANTEAF
TRBV5-1	TRBJ1-1	ASSPDGRSKGNTEAF
TRBV6-6	TRBJ2-5	ASSRGRVETQY
TRBV4-1	TRBJ2-5	ASSQDWASGNQETQY
TRBV4-2	TRBJ1-2	ASSQVEGPVGYT
TRBV2	TRBJ2-3	ASSSDSTDTQY
TRBV5-1	TRBJ2-7	ASSLYGTGPYEQY
TRBV15	TRBJ1-5	ATSGDRGDNQPQH
TRBV10-3	TRBJ1-2	AISGEPAGGYT
TRBV29-1	TRBJ1-1	SVPPGTILYTEAF
TRBV5-1	TRBJ2-3	ASSPEGGEDTQY
TRBV11-2	TRBJ2-5	ASSLAFRGGETQY
TRBV7-9	TRBJ1-2	ASSILAPGQGSHGYT
TRBV5-4	TRBJ2-5	ASSLLGRSGDQETQY
TRBV30	TRBJ2-7	AWSLAGGWEQY
TRBV7-9	TRBJ1-2	ASSPGVLAYGYT
TRBV7-2	TRBJ2-1	ASSSPGGEQF
TRBV29-1	TRBJ2-7	SVAGINSYEQY
TRBV11-1	TRBJ2-1	ASSRVSGYNEQF
TRBV7-2	TRBJ1-2	ASSPRGWGYGYT
TRBV19	TRBJ2-5	ASTGLAGSETQY
TRBV11-2	TRBJ2-1	ASSGRTSGPYNEQF
TRBV29-1	TRBJ1-2	SVEEGGGGPSNYGYT
TRBV5-1	TRBJ2-1	ASSFGSGRGDNEQF
TRBV2	TRBJ1-5	ASSESGQGNNQPQH
TRBV10-3	TRBJ2-5	AISEGLTGVGETQY
TRBV5-5	TRBJ2-6	ASSSTGTGANVLT
TRBV2	TRBJ2-7	ASSDQGASYEQY